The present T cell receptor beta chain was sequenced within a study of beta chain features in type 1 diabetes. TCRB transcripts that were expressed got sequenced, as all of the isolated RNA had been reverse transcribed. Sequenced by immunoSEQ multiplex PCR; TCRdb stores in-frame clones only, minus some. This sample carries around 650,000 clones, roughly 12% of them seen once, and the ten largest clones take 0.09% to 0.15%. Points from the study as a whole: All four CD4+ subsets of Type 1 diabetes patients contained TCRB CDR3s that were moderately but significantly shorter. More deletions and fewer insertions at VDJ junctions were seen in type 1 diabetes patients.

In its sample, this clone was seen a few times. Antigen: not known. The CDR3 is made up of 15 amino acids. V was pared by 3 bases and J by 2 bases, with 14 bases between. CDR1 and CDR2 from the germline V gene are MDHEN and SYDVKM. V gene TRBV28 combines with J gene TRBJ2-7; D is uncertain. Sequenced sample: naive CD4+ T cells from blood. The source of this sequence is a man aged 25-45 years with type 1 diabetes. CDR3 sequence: CASSFGLTTPYEQYF. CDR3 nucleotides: TGTGCCAGCAGTTTTGGTCTCACTACGCCCTACGAGCAGTACTTC.